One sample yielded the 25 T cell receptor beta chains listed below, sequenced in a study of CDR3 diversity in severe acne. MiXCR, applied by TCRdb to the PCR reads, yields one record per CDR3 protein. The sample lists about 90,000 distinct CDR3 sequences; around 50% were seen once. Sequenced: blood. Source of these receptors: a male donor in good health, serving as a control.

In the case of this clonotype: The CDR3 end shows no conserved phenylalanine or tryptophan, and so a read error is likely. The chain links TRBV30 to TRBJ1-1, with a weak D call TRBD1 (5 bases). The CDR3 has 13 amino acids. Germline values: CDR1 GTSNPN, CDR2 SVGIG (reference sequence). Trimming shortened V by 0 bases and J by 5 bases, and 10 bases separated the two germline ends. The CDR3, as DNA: TGTGCCTGGAGTGTGCAGCAGGGAACTGAAGCTTTCCTT. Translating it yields CAWSVQQGTEAFL.

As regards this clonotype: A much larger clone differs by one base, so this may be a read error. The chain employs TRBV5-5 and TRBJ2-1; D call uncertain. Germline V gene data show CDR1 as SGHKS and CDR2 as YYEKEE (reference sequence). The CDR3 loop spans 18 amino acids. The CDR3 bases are TGTGCCAGCAGCTTGGGCGCCTCGGGCCCGAGATCCTACAATGAGCAGTCCTTC. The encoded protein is CASSLGASGPRSYNEQSF.

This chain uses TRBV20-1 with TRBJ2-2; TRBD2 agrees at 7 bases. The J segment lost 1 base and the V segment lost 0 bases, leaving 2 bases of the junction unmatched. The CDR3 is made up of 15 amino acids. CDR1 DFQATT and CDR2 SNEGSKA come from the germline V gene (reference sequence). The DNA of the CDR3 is TGCAGTGCTAGAGAGGCTAGCGGGAACACCGGGGAGCTGTTTTTT. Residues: CSAREASGNTGELFF.

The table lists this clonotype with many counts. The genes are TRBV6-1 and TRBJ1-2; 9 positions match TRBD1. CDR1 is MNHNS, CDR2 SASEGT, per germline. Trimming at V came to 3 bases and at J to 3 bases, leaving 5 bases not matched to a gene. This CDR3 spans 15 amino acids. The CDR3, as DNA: TGTGCCAGCAGTGACGGGACAGGGAGATACTATGGCTACACCTTC. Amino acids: CASSDGTGRYYGYTF.

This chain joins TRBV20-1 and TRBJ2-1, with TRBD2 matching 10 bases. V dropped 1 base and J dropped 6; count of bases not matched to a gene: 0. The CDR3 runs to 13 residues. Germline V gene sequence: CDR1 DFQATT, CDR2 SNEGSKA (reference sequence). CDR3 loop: CSARGLAGNEQFF. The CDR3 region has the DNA TGCAGTGCTAGAGGACTAGCGGGCAATGAGCAGTTCTTC.

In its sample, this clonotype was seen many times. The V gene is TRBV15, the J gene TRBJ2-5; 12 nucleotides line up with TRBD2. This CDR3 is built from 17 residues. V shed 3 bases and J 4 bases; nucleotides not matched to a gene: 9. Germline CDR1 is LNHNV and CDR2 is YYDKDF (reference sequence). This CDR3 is CATSSRLAGVLGETQYF. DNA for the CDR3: TGTGCCACCAGCAGCCGACTAGCGGGAGTATTAGGAGAGACCCAGTACTTC.

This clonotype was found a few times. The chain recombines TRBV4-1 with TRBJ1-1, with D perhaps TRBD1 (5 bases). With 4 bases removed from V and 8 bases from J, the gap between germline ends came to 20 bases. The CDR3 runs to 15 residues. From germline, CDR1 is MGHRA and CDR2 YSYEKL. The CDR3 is CASSPRGAGTIEAFF. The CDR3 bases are TGCGCCAGCAGCCCCCGAGGGGCGGGAACTATCGAAGCTTTCTTT.

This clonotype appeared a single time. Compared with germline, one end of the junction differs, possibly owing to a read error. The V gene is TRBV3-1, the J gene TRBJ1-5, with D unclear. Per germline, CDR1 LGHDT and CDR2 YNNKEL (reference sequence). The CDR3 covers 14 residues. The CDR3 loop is CTSSQDPIGQPQHF. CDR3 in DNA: TGTACCAGCAGCCAAGACCCGATCGGGCAGCCCCAGCATTTT.

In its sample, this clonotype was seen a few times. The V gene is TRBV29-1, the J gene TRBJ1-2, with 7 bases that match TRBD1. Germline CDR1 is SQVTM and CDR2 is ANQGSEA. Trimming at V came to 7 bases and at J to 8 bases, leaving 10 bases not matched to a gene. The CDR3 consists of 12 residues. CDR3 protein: CSAPGTAKGYTF. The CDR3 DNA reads TGCAGCGCCCCAGGGACAGCCAAAGGCTACACCTTC.

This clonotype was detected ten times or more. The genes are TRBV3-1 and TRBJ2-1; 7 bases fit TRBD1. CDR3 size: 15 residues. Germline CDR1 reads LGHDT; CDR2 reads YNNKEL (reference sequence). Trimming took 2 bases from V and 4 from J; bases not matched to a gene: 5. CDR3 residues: CASSQSGTAYNEQFF. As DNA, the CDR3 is TGTGCCAGCAGCCAATCCGGGACAGCATACAATGAGCAGTTCTTC.

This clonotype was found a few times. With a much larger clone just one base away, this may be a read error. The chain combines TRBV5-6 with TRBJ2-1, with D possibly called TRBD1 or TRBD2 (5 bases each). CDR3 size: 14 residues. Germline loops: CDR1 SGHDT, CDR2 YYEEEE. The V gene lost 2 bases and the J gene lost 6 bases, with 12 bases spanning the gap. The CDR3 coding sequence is TGTGCCAGCAGCTTCTCTCTAGGGACCAATGAGCAGTTCTTC. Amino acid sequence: CASSFSLGTNEQFF.

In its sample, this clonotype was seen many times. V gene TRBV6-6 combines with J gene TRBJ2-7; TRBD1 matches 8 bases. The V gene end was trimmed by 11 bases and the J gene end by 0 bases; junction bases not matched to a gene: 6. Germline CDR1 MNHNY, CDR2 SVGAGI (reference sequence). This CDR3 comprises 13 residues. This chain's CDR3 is CAHKQGDSYEQYF. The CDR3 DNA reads TGTGCCCACAAACAGGGGGACTCCTACGAGCAGTACTTC.

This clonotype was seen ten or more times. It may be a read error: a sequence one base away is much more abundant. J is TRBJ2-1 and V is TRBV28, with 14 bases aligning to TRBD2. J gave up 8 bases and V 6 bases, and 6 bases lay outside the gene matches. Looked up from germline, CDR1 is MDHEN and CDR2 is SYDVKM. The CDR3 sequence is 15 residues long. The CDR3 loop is CASRTSGRASDEQFF. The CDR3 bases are TGTGCCAGCAGGACTAGCGGGAGGGCCTCCGATGAGCAGTTCTTC.

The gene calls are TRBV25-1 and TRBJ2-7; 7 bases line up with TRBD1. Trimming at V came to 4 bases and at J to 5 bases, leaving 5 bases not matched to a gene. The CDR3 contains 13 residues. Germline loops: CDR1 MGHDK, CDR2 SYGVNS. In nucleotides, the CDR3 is TGTGCCAGCAGTGGTCAGGGGGTTAACGAGCAGTACTTC. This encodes CASSGQGVNEQYF.

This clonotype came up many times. The DNA for the CDR3 is TGTGCCAGTAGTATTGGCCAGACCTCCTACGAGCAGTACTTC. Its protein is CASSIGQTSYEQYF. The chain links TRBV19 to TRBJ2-7; D uncertain. Germline CDR1 LNHDA, CDR2 SQIVND (reference sequence). V was trimmed by 3 bases and J by 0 bases, leaving 9 bases between them. This CDR3 region has 14 residues.

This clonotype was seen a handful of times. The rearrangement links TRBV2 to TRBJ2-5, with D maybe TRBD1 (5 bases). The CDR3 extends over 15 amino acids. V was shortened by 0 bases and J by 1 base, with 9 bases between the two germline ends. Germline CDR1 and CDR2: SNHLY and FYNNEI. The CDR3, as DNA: TGTGCCAGCAGTGAAGCTAGGCAGGGCCAAGAGACCCAGTACTTC. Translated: CASSEARQGQETQYF.

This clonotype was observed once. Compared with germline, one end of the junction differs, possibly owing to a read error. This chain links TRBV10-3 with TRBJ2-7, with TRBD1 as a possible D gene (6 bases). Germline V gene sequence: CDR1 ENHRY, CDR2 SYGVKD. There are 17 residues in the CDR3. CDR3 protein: CASSGGRFSGALNEQYF. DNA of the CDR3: TGTGCCAGCAGTGGGGGACGGTTCTCAGGGGCTCTGAACGAGCAGTACTTC.

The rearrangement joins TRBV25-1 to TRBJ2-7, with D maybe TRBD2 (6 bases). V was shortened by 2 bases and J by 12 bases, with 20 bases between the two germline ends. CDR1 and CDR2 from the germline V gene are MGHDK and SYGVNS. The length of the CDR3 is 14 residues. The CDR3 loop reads CASSERRETYGRYF. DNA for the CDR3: TGTGCCAGCAGTGAACGGAGGGAAACCTACGGGCGGTACTTC.

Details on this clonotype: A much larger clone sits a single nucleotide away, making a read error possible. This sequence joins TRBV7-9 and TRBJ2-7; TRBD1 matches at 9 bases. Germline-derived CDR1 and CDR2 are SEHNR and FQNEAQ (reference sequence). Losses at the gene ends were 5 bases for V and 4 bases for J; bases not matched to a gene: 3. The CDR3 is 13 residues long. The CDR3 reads CASSTGTGYEQYF. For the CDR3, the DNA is TGTGCCAGCAGCACCGGGACAGGGTACGAGCAGTACTTC.

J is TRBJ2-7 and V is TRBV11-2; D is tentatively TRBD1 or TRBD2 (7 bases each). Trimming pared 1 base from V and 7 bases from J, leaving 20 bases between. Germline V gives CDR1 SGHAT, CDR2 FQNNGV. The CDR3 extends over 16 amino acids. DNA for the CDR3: TGTGCCAGCAGCTTAGGATTCCAGGGGGGGACCGGGGAGCAGTACTTC. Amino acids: CASSLGFQGGTGEQYF.

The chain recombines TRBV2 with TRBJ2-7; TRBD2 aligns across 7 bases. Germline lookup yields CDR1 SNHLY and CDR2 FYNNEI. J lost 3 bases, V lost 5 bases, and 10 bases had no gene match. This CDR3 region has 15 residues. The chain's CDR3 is CASSPVAGVYYEQYF. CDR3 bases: TGTGCCAGCAGTCCCGTCGCGGGAGTTTACTACGAGCAGTACTTC.

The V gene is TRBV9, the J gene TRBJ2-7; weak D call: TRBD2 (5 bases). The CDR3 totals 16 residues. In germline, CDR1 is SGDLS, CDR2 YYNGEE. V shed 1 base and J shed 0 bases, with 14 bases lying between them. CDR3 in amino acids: CASSVWGAESSYEQYF. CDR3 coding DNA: TGTGCCAGCAGCGTATGGGGAGCGGAAAGCTCCTACGAGCAGTACTTC.

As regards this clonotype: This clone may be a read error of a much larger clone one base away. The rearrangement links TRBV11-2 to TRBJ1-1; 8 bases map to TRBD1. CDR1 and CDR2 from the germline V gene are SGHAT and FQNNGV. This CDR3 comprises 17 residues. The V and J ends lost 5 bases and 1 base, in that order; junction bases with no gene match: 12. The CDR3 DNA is TGTGCCAGCAGCGAACCTACGGGACAGGCCAGGAACACTGAAGCTTTCTTT. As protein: CASSEPTGQARNTEAFF.

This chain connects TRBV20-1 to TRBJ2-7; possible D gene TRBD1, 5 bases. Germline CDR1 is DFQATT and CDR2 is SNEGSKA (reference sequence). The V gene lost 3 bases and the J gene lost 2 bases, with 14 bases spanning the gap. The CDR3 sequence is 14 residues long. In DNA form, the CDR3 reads TGCAGTGCTAGTCCCGACAGTCAGACCTACGAGCAGTACTTC. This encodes CSASPDSQTYEQYF.

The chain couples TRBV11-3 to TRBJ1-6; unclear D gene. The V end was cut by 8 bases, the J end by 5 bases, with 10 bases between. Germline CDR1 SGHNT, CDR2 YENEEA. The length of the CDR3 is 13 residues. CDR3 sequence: CASVGSHNSPLHF. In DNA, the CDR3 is TGTGCCAGCGTGGGCAGCCATAATTCACCCCTCCACTTT.